Sequencing of this T cell receptor (beta chain) was carried out in a study of control samples from healthy donors and cancer patients. Profiling relied on immunoSEQ multiplex PCR, and the TCRdb table lists in-frame clones only, not all of them. The table lists around 150,000 clones, 95% to 96% of them singletons. The specimen sequenced was blood. The clonotype originates from a woman aged 25 to 39 in good health.

This CDR3 is CASTQGGGNQPQHF. In DNA form, the CDR3 reads TGTGCCAGCACCCAGGGGGGCGGCAATCAGCCCCAGCATTTT. V and J are TRBV28 and TRBJ1-5; the match to TRBD1 covers 7 bases. The CDR3 sequence is 14 residues long. V was pared by 7 bases and J by 2 bases, with 5 bases of the junction left unmatched. Germline lookup yields CDR1 MDHEN and CDR2 SYDVKM.